Below, one T cell receptor beta chain is given with its context. The antigen is not known. Both iRepertoire HTBI primers and Arm-PCR of CDR3 regions were used to build the TCR beta libraries. TCRdb independently ran MiXCR on the multiplex PCR reads; one entry per CDR3 protein. Here the sample spans about 310,000 distinct CDR3 sequences, approximately 20% being singletons. The ends were cut back, 3 bases at V and 1 base at J, with 15 bases in the middle. The CDR3 consists of 16 residues. Germline assignment: CDR1 MDHEN and CDR2 SYDVKM. Stated time point: persistent/refractory GD, antithyroid drugs over 5 years with positive TRAb. PBMCs provided the RNA from which the TCR library was made. The entry originates in a study of regulatory T cells in long-lasting Graves disease. Study context: Persistent cases took antithyroid drugs over 5 years and stayed TSH receptor antibody positive. Study results and caveats: TRBV28, TRBJ1-2 and TRBJ2-5 were segments that persistent disease favored.

The TCR sequence derives from a female donor with Graves disease. The J gene is TRBJ1-1, the V gene TRBV28, with D maybe TRBD1 (5 bases). The starting material was peripheral blood mononuclear cells (PBMCs), obtained when the disease was refractory, from a patient treated with antithyroid drugs. The CDR3 region has the DNA TGTGCCAGCAGTTTTCCTTCCGGGGCCGGGAACACTGAAGCTTTCTTT. Translating it yields CASSFPSGAGNTEAFF.